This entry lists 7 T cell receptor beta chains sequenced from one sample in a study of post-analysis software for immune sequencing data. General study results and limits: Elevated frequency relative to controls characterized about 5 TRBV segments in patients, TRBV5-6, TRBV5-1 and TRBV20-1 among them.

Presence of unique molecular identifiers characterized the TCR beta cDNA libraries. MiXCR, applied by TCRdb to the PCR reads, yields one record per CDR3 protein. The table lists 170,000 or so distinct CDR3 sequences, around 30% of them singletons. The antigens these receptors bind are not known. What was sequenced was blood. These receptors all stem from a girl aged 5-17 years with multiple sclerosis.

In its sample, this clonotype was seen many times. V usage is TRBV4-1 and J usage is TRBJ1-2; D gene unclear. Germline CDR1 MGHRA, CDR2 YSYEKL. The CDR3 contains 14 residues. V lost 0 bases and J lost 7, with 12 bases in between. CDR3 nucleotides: TGCGCCAGCAGCCAAGATCCCAGGTGGGCTGGCTACACCTTC. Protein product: CASSQDPRWAGYTF.

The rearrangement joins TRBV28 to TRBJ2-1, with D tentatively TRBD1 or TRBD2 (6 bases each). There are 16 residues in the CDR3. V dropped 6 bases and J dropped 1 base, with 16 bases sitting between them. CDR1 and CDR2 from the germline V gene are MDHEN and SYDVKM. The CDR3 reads CASSRGTWSSYNEQFF. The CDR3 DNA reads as TGTGCCAGCAGCCGGGGGACATGGAGTTCCTACAATGAGCAGTTCTTC.

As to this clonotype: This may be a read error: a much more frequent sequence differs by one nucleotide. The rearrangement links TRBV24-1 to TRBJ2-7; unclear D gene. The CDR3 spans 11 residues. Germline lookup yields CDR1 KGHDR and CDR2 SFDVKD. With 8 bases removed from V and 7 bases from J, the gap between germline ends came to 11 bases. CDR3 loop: CATTNYNEQYF. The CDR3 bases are TGTGCCACCACGAATTACAATGAGCAGTACTTC.

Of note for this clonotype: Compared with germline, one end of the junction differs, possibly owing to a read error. CDR3 nucleotide sequence: TGTGCCGGCAGAGACAGGGTTGCGCAGTTCTTC. This codes for CAGRDRVAQFF. This sequence joins TRBV2 and TRBJ2-1, with TRBD1 matching over 7 bases. The V gene's germline CDR1 is SNHLY and CDR2 FYNNEI. This CDR3 is built from 11 residues. The variable domain in full, with the rest retrieved from reference TRBV2 and TRBJ2-1, is EPEVTQTPSHQVTQMGQEVILRCVPISNHLYFYWYRQILGQKVEFLVSFYNNEISEKSEIFDDQFSVERPDGSNFTLKIRSTKLEDSAMYFCAGRDRVAQFFGPGTRLTVL.

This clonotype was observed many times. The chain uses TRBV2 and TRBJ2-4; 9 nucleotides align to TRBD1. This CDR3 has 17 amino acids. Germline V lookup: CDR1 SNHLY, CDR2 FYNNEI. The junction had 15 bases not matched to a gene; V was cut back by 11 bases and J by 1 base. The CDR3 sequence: CAADFAGTGNAKNIQYF. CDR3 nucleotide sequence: TGTGCCGCGGATTTTGCCGGGACAGGGAATGCCAAAAACATTCAGTACTTC.

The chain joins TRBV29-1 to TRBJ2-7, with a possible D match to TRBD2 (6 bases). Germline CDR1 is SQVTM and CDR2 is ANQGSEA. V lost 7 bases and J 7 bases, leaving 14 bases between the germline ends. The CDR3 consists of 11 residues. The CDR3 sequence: CSARRGYEQYV. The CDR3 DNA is TGCAGCGCCCGGAGGGGCTATGAGCAGTACGTC.

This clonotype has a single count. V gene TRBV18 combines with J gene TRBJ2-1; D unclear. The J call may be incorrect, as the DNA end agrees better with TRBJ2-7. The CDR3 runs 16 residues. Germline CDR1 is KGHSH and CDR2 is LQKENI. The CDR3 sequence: CASSPVGSSSYNEQYF. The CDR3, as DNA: TGTGCCAGCTCTCCCGTCGGTTCGAGCTCCTACAATGAGCAGTACTTC.